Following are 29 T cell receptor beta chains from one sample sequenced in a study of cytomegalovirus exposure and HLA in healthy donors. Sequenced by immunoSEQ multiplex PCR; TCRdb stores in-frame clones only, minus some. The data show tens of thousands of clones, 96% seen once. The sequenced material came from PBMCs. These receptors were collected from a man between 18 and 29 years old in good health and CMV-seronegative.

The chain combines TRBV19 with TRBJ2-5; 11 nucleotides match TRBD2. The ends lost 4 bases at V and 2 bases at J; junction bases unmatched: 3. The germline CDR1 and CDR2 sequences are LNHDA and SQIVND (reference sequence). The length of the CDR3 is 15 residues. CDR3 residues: CASSKTSGAQETQYF. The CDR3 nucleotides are TGTGCCAGTAGTAAGACTAGCGGGGCACAAGAGACCCAGTACTTC.

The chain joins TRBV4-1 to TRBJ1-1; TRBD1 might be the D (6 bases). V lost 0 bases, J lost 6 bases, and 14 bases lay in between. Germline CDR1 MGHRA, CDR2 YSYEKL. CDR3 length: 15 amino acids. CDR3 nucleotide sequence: TGCGCCAGCAGCCAAGATCGCAGGGAGGGGGCTGAAGCTTTCTTT. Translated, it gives CASSQDRREGAEAFF.

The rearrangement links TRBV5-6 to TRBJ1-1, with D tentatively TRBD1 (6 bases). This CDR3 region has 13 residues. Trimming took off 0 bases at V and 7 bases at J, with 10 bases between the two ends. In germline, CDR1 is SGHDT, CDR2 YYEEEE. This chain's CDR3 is CASSLDRENEAFF. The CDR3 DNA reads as TGTGCCAGCAGCTTGGACAGGGAGAATGAAGCTTTCTTT.

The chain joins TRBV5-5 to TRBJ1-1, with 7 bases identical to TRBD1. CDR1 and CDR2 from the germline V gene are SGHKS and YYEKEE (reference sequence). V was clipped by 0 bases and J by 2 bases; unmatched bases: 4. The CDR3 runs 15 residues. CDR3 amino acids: CASSLETGRNTEAFF. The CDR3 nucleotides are TGTGCCAGCAGCTTGGAGACAGGGCGCAACACTGAAGCTTTCTTT.

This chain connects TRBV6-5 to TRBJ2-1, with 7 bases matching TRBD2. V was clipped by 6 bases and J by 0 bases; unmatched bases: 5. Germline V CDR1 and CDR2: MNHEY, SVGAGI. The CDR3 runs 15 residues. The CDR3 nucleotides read TGTGCCAGCAGCTGGGACTATAACTCCTACAATGAGCAGTTCTTC. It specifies CASSWDYNSYNEQFF.

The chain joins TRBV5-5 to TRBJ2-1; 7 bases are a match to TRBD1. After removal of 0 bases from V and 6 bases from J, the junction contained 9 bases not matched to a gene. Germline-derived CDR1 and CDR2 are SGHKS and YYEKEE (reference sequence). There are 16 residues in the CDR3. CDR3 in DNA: TGTGCCAGCAGCTTGGCTACAGGGGCTGGGGCCAATGAGCAGTTCTTC. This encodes CASSLATGAGANEQFF.

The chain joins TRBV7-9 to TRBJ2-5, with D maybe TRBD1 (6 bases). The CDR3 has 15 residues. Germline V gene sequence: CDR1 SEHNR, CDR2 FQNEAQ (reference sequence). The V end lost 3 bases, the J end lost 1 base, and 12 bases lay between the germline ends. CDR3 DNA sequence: TGTGCCAGCAGCTTCAGCTCGGACAGCCAAGAGACCCAGTACTTC. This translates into CASSFSSDSQETQYF.

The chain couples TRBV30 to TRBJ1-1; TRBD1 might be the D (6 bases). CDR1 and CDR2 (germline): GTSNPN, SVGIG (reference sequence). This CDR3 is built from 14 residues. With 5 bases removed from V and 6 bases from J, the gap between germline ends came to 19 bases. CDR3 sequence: CAWYQDRTGSEAFF. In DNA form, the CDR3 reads TGTGCCTGGTACCAAGACAGGACCGGCTCTGAAGCTTTCTTT. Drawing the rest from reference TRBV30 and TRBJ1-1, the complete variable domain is SQTIHQWPATLVQPVGSPLSLECTVEGTSNPNLYWYRQAAGRGLQLLFYSVGIGQISSEVPQNLSASRPQDRQFILSSKKLLLSDSGFYLCAWYQDRTGSEAFFGQGTRLTVV.

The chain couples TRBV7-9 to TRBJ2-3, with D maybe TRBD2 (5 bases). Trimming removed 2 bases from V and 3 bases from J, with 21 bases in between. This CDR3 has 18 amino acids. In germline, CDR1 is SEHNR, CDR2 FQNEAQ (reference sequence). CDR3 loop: CASSLSSSWQEVTDTQYF. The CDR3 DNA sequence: TGTGCCAGCAGCTTATCGTCGTCGTGGCAGGAGGTGACAGATACGCAGTATTTT.

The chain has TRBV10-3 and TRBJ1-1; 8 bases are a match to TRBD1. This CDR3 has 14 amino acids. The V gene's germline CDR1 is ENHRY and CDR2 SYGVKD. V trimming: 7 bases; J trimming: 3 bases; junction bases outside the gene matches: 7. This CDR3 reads CAIKSQGADTEAFF. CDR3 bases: TGTGCCATCAAGTCGCAGGGGGCTGACACTGAAGCTTTCTTT.

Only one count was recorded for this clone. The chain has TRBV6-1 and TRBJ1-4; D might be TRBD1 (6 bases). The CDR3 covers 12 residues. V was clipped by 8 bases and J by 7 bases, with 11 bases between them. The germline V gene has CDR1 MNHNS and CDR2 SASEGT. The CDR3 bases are TGTGCCAGCCTGGGGGCTGGTGAAAAACTGTTTTTT. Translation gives CASLGAGEKLFF.

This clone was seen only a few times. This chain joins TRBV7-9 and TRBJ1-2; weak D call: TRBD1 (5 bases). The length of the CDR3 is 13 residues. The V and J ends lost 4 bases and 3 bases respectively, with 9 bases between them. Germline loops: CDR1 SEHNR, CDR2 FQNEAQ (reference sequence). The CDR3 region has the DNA TGTGCCAGCAGCTCAACGACAGACTATGGCTACACCTTC. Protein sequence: CASSSTTDYGYTF.

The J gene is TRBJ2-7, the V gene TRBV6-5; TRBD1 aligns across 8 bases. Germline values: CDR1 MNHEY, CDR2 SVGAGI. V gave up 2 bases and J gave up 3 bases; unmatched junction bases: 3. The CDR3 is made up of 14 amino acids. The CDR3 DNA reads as TGTGCCAGCAGTTACACCGGACAGGGCTACGAGCAGTACTTC. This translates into CASSYTGQGYEQYF.

CDR3 residues: CASSLGRGSGNTIYF. The CDR3 DNA follows: TGTGCCAGCAGCTTAGGAAGGGGCTCTGGAAACACCATATATTTT. This chain uses TRBV11-3 with TRBJ1-3; tentative D call: TRBD1 (5 bases). Germline V gene data show CDR1 as SGHNT and CDR2 as YENEEA. V lost 1 base and J lost 0, with 7 bases in between. CDR3 size: 15 residues.

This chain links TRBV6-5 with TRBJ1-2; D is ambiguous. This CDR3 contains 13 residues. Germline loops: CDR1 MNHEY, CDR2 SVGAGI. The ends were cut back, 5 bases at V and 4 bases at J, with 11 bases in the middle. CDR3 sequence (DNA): TGTGCCAGCAGTCCGGCGGGATTCTATGGCTACACCTTC. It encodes CASSPAGFYGYTF.

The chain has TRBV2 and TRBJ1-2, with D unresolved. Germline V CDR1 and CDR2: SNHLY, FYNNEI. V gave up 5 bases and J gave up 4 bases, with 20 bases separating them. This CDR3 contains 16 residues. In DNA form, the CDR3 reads TGTGCCAGCAGTTCCCCTTCCGGGAACTCATTCTATGGCTACACCTTC. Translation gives CASSSPSGNSFYGYTF.

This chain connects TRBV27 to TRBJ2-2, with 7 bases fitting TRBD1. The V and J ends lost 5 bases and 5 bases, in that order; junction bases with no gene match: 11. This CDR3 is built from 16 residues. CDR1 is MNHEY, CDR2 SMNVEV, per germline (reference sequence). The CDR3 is CASSPHKGQRTGELFF. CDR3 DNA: TGTGCCAGCAGTCCACACAAGGGACAGAGGACCGGGGAGCTGTTTTTT.

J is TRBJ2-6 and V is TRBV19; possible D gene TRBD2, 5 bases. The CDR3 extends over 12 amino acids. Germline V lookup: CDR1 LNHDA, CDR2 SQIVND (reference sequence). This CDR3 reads CAAASGANVLTF. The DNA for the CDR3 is TGTGCAGCGGCTTCTGGGGCCAACGTCCTGACTTTC.

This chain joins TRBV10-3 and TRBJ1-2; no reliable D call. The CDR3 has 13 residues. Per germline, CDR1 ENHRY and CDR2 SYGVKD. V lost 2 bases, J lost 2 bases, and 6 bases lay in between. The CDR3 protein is CAISEGQNYGYTF. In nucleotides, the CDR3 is TGTGCCATCAGTGAGGGTCAGAACTATGGCTACACCTTC.

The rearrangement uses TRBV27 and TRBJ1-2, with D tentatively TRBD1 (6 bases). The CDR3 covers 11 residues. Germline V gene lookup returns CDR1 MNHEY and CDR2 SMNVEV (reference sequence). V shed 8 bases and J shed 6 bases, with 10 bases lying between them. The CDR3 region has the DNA TGTGCCAGCGGTCAGGGGAATGGCTACACCTTC. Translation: CASGQGNGYTF.

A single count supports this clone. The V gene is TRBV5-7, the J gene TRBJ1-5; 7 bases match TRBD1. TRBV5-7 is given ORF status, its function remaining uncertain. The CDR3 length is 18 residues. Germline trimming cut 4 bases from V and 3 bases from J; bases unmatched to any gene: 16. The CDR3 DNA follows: TGTGCCAGCAGCCCAAGAAGCCTCAGGGACAGACCCAATCAGCCCCAGCATTTT. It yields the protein CASSPRSLRDRPNQPQHF.

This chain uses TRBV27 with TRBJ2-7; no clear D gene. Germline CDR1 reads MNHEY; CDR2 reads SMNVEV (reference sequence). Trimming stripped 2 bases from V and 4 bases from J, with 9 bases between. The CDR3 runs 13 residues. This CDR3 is CASSLRGPYEQYF. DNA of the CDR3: TGTGCCAGCAGTTTAAGAGGTCCTTACGAGCAGTACTTC.

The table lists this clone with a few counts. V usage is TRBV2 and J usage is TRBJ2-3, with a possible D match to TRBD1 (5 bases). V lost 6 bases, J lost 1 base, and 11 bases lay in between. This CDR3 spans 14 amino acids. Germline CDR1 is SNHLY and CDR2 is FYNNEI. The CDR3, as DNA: TGTGCCAGCAGCCCCAGGGTAGGCACAGATACGCAGTATTTT. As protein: CASSPRVGTDTQYF.

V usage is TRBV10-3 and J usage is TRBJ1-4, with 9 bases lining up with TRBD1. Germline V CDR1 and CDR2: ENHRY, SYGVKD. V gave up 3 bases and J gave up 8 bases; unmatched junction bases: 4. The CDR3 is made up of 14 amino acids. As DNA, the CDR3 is TGTGCCATCAGTGAACAGGGGGCTTACGAAAAACTGTTTTTT. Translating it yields CAISEQGAYEKLFF.

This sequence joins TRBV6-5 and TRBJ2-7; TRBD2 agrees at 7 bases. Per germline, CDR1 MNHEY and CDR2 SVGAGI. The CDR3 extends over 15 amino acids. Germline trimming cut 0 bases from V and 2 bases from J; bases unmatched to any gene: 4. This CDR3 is CASSYSSGRPYEQYF. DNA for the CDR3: TGTGCCAGCAGTTACTCTAGCGGGCGACCCTACGAGCAGTACTTC.

CDR3 protein: CASSQAGSFSGANVLTF. Written as DNA, the CDR3 is TGTGCCAGCAGTCAAGCGGGTTCCTTCTCTGGGGCCAACGTCCTGACTTTC. This chain connects TRBV7-9 to TRBJ2-6; tentatively, D is TRBD2 (6 bases). CDR3 length equals 17 residues. The germline gives CDR1 SEHNR, CDR2 FQNEAQ (reference sequence). V lost 6 bases to trimming and J lost 0 bases, with 15 bases between them. Combining the CDR3 with reference TRBV7-9 and TRBJ2-6 gives the whole variable domain DTGVSQNPRHKITKRGQNVTFRCDPISEHNRLYWYRQTLGQGPEFLTYFQNEAQLEKSRLLSDRFSAERPKGSFSTLEIQRTEQGDSAMYLCASSQAGSFSGANVLTFGAGSRLTVL.

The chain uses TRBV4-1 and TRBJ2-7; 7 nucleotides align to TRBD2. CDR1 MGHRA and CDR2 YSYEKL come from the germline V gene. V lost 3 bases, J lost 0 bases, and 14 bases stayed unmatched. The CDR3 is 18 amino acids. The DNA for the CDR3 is TGCGCCAGCAGCCAGACCGAAGTGCCAGCGGGAAACTCCTACGAGCAGTACTTC. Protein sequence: CASSQTEVPAGNSYEQYF.

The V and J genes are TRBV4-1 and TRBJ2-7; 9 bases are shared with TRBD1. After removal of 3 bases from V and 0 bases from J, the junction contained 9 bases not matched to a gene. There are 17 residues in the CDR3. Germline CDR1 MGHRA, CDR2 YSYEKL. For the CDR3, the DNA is TGCGCCAGCAGCCATCCCGGGACAGGGTTGAGCTCCTACGAGCAGTACTTC. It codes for CASSHPGTGLSSYEQYF.

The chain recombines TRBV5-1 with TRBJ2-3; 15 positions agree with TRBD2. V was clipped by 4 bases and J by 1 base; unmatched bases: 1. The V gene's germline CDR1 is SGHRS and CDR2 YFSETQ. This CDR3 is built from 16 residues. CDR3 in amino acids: CASSRTSGRGTDTQYF. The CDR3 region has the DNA TGCGCCAGCAGCCGGACTAGCGGGAGGGGCACAGATACGCAGTATTTT.